The rows below give T cell receptor beta chains drawn from one sample of a study of blood T cell repertoires in COVID-19. Clones were read by immunoSEQ multiplex PCR, and TCRdb kept only the in-frame ones, dropping some. The sample records under 350,000 clones, approximately 86% being singletons. Material for sequencing was PBMCs or T cells enriched from blood (not recorded which). The receptor source for this set is a woman between 40 and 50 years old with acute COVID-19. Both conserved end residues are part of each CDR3. The D gene is left open where the match is weak. Clone size is given for some rows only: seen once, a few or many times, or a class if the clone is expanded.

abundance	d_gene	j_gene	v_gene	CDR3aa	CDR3nt
NA	NA	TRBJ1-1	TRBV19	CASSIFAPGGRGTEAFF	TGTGCCAGTAGTATATTCGCCCCCGGGGGGCGAGGCACTGAAGCTTTCTTT
NA	NA	TRBJ2-7	TRBV28	CASSSIYGQYYEQYF	TGTGCCAGCAGTTCCATTTACGGACAGTACTACGAGCAGTACTTC
NA	NA	TRBJ1-4	TRBV18	CASSKDRNDEKLFF	TGTGCCAGCTCAAAAGACAGGAATGATGAAAAACTGTTTTTT
once	TRBD2	TRBJ2-3	TRBV15	CATSREDSGVADTQYF	TGTGCCACCAGCAGAGAGGATAGCGGGGTGGCAGATACGCAGTATTTT
NA	NA	TRBJ2-7	TRBV7-3	CASSRRRGPSLYEQYF	TGTGCCAGCAGCCGACGGCGGGGGCCCTCTCTATACGAGCAGTACTTC
NA	NA	TRBJ1-1	TRBV20-1	CSANTGFEAFF	TGCAGTGCTAATACTGGTTTTGAAGCTTTCTTT
NA	NA	TRBJ1-6	TRBV9	CASSPSGGGNSPLHF	TGTGCCAGCAGCCCTAGCGGAGGCGGAAATTCACCCCTCCACTTT
NA	TRBD1	TRBJ1-5	TRBV18	CASSPPAGQGFNQPQHF	TGTGCCAGCTCACCACCAGCGGGACAGGGGTTTAATCAGCCCCAGCATTTT
NA	NA	TRBJ1-1	TRBV6-4	CASRPPPQGSEAFF	TGTGCCAGCAGACCTCCCCCCCAGGGATCTGAAGCTTTCTTT
NA	NA	TRBJ2-1	TRBV29-1	CSVVGANEQFF	TGCAGCGTTGTAGGGGCCAATGAGCAGTTCTTC
NA	NA	TRBJ1-2	TRBV7-2	CASSLPAIYGYTF	TGTGCCAGCAGCTTACCTGCGATTTATGGCTACACCTTC
NA	NA	TRBJ1-3	TRBV7-2	CASSLVGSSGNTIYF	TGTGCCAGCAGCTTGGTCGGGTCATCTGGAAACACCATATATTTT
NA	NA	TRBJ2-7	TRBV4-2	CASSHATGIYEQYF	TGTGCCAGCAGCCACGCGACAGGAATCTACGAGCAGTACTTC
NA	NA	TRBJ2-5	TRBV28	CASSSPEGRGETQYF	TGTGCCAGCAGTTCCCCGGAAGGGAGAGGAGAGACCCAGTACTTC
once	NA	TRBJ1-1	TRBV5-8	CASSLGITGNTEAFF	TGTGCCAGCAGCTTGGGGATTACGGGGAACACTGAAGCTTTCTTT
NA	NA	TRBJ2-7	TRBV27	CASSLGRFYEQYF	TGTGCCAGCAGTTTAGGTCGGTTCTACGAGCAGTACTTC
NA	TRBD2	TRBJ2-1	TRBV19	CASSTSGLYNEQFF	TGTGCCAGTAGTACTAGCGGGTTATACAATGAGCAGTTCTTC
NA	NA	TRBJ1-6	TRBV3-1/TRBV3-2	CASRASGSPLHF	TGTGCCAGCAGAGCCTCGGGATCACCCCTCCACTTT
NA	NA	TRBJ1-5	TRBV27	CASSLWGGPQHF	TGTGCCAGCAGTTTATGGGGGGGGCCCCAGCATTTT
few	NA	TRBJ1-2	TRBV27	CASSFTGRGYGYTF	TGTGCCAGCAGTTTTACGGGGAGAGGCTATGGCTACACCTTC
NA	TRBD1	TRBJ2-5	TRBV5-1	CASSLGAQGAQETQYF	TGCGCCAGCAGCTTGGGGGCACAGGGGGCCCAAGAGACCCAGTACTTC
NA	NA	TRBJ1-1	TRBV28	CATMDTMNTEAFF	TGTGCCACCATGGACACAATGAACACTGAAGCTTTCTTT
NA	NA	TRBJ2-2	TRBV5-1	CASSLGSVYTGELFF	TGCGCCAGCAGCTTGGGTAGCGTCTACACCGGGGAGCTGTTTTTT
once	TRBD1	TRBJ2-7	TRBV14	CASSRPVTGKLDEQYF	TGTGCCAGCAGCCGCCCCGTGACAGGGAAGTTGGACGAGCAGTACTTC
NA	TRBD1	TRBJ1-1	TRBV4-3	CASSSGQGRQAFF	TGCGCCAGCAGCTCAGGACAGGGTCGTCAAGCTTTCTTT
NA	NA	TRBJ1-2	TRBV19	CASLGAGRNYGYTF	TGTGCCAGCCTGGGGGCAGGGCGTAACTATGGCTACACCTTC
NA	NA	TRBJ1-4	TRBV27	CASSFWQTERTGAMAGKEKLFF	TGTGCCAGCAGTTTCTGGCAGACGGAACGGACTGGGGCGATGGCGGGGAAGGAAAAACTGTTTTTT
NA	TRBD1	TRBJ1-5	TRBV10-3	CAISNIMGQNNQPQHF	TGTGCCATCAGCAACATAATGGGACAGAACAATCAGCCCCAGCATTTT
NA	NA	TRBJ2-1	TRBV21-1	CASSKKKWVESEGTSGRNEQFF	TGTGCCAGCAGCAAAAAAAAGTGGGTCGAATCGGAAGGGACTAGCGGGAGAAATGAGCAGTTCTTC
NA	TRBD2	TRBJ2-1	TRBV5-1	CASSLANGRGNEQFF	TGCGCCAGCAGCTTGGCCAACGGGAGGGGCAATGAGCAGTTCTTC
NA	TRBD1	TRBJ2-7	TRBV19	CATSTGGIDEQYF	TGTGCCACCTCGACAGGGGGCATCGACGAGCAGTACTTC
NA	TRBD2	TRBJ2-1	TRBV15	CATSRKAGTTFNEQFF	TGTGCCACCAGCAGGAAAGCCGGGACTACGTTCAATGAGCAGTTCTTC
NA	NA	TRBJ1-2	TRBV3-1/TRBV3-2	CASKGRGSNYGYTF	TGTGCCAGTAAGGGGCGCGGATCTAACTATGGCTACACCTTC
once	NA	TRBJ2-7	TRBV4-1	CASSQDLSVSYEQYF	TGCGCCAGCAGCCAAGATCTGTCCGTTTCCTACGAGCAGTACTTC
few	TRBD1	TRBJ1-4	TRBV25-1	CASSVQAGGGEKLFF	TGTGCCAGCAGTGTTCAGGCAGGGGGCGGTGAAAAACTGTTTTTT
NA	NA	TRBJ1-2	TRBV10-3	CAISAGEGSYTF	TGTGCCATCAGTGCGGGGGAAGGGAGCTACACCTTC
once	TRBD1	TRBJ1-3	TRBV4-2	CASSPGDRGKFYGNTIYF	TGTGCCAGCAGCCCAGGGGACAGGGGGAAGTTTTATGGAAACACCATATATTTT
NA	NA	TRBJ2-7	TRBV18	CASSPSQAGGSYEQYF	TGTGCCAGCTCACCCTCCCAAGCGGGCGGCTCCTACGAGCAGTACTTC
NA	NA	TRBJ1-6	TRBV3-1/TRBV3-2	CASSPYSVGAINSPLHF	TGTGCCAGCAGCCCCTACTCAGTGGGGGCGATTAATTCACCCCTCCACTTT
few	TRBD1	TRBJ1-5	TRBV6-5	CASRPDRERQPQHF	TGTGCCAGCAGACCCGACAGGGAAAGGCAGCCCCAGCATTTT
NA	TRBD1	TRBJ1-5	TRBV6-2/TRBV6-3	CASSTGTAPNQPQHF	TGTGCCAGCAGTACTGGGACAGCACCCAATCAGCCCCAGCATTTT
NA	NA	TRBJ1-2	TRBV10-3	CAISESHFQGTGGYTF	TGTGCCATCAGTGAGTCCCATTTCCAGGGGACGGGAGGCTACACCTTC
NA	NA	TRBJ1-3	TRBV4-2	CASSQDAGSSGNTIYF	TGTGCCAGCAGCCAAGATGCGGGGTCCTCTGGAAACACCATATATTTT
NA	NA	TRBJ1-6	TRBV5-6	CASSFRESGSPLHF	TGTGCCAGCAGCTTTCGGGAGAGCGGATCACCCCTCCACTTT
NA	TRBD1	TRBJ2-7	TRBV3-1/TRBV3-2	CASSQVGSGQGSYEQYF	TGTGCCAGCAGCCAAGTTGGTTCGGGACAGGGCTCCTACGAGCAGTACTTC
NA	NA	TRBJ2-1	TRBV28	CASSTLGNHYNEQFF	TGTGCCAGCAGTACCCTAGGTAACCACTACAATGAGCAGTTCTTC
NA	TRBD1	TRBJ1-6	TRBV5-4	CASRDRGRGSPLHF	TGTGCCAGCAGGGACAGGGGGCGAGGATCACCCCTCCACTTT
NA	TRBD1	TRBJ1-5	TRBV28	CASSPFRDRPNQPQHF	TGTGCCAGCAGCCCTTTCCGGGACAGACCAAATCAGCCCCAGCATTTT
NA	NA	TRBJ2-3	TRBV27	CASSLLSTDTQYF	TGTGCCAGCAGTTTACTAAGCACAGATACGCAGTATTTT
NA	TRBD1	TRBJ2-7	TRBV7-6	CASSLATGVLDEQYF	TGTGCCAGCAGCTTAGCGACAGGGGTACTGGACGAGCAGTACTTC
NA	TRBD1	TRBJ1-1	TRBV20-1	CSASRSATGVTEAFF	TGCAGTGCTAGTCGGTCAGCGACAGGGGTTACTGAAGCTTTCTTT
NA	TRBD1	TRBJ1-2	TRBV5-4	CASSLAKGTDLNYGYTF	TGTGCCAGCAGCTTGGCAAAGGGGACAGACCTAAACTATGGCTACACCTTC
NA	NA	TRBJ2-3	TRBV27	CASSFLPGGTDTQYF	TGTGCCAGCAGTTTCTTACCCGGGGGCACAGATACGCAGTATTTT
few	NA	TRBJ1-6	TRBV15	CATSRVRNGEVFSPLHF	TGTGCCACCAGCAGAGTGAGAAACGGGGAAGTTTTTTCACCCCTCCACTTT
NA	NA	TRBJ1-5	TRBV12-3/TRBV12-4	CASSPGNQPQHF	TGTGCCAGCAGTCCCGGTAATCAGCCCCAGCATTTT
NA	TRBD1	TRBJ1-2	TRBV12-3/TRBV12-4	CASRRQGGYTF	TGTGCCAGCAGGCGACAGGGGGGCTACACCTTC
NA	TRBD2	TRBJ2-3	TRBV5-4	CASSLLAGGSDTQYF	TGTGCCAGCAGCCTACTAGCGGGGGGGTCGGATACGCAGTATTTT